This is a list of T cell receptor beta chains from one sample in a study of T cells after yellow fever vaccination. From the 5' RACE reads, TCRdb called clonotypes with MiXCR, one entry per CDR3 protein. Among 340,000 or so distinct CDR3 sequences listed, around 13% were seen once. The material sequenced was CD4+ T cells sorted from PBMCs, taken 15 days after the yellow fever booster vaccination. Every receptor here comes from a man aged 18 to 30 who received the YFV17D yellow fever vaccine. The CDR3 runs from the conserved cysteine through the conserved F or W. A D gene is named only where the DNA matches it firmly. The size of a clone is reported for some rows only, either as once, few or many, or as a class for expanded clones.

CDR3aa	CDR3nt	d_gene	abundance	v_gene	j_gene
CASRPQGLNTEAFF	TGTGCCAGCAGACCCCAGGGTCTGAACACTGAAGCTTTCTTT	.	.	TRBV6-5	TRBJ1-1
CATSDKYGGANVLTF	TGTGCCACCAGTGACAAGTACGGTGGGGCCAACGTCCTGACTTTC	.	.	TRBV24-1	TRBJ2-6
CASSRAAGGPDGYTF	TGTGCCAGCAGTCGGGCAGCGGGAGGCCCGGATGGCTACACCTTC	.	few	TRBV25-1	TRBJ1-2
CASIHRSGTEAFF	TGTGCCAGCATCCACAGGTCCGGCACTGAAGCTTTCTTT	.	many	TRBV7-9	TRBJ1-1
CASSPPRRDGSPLHF	TGTGCCAGCAGCCCCCCCCGTAGGGATGGTTCACCCCTCCACTTT	.	once	TRBV5-6	TRBJ1-6
CASLDRERGDTQYF	TGTGCCAGCCTTGACAGGGAAAGGGGAGATACGCAGTATTTT	TRBD1	few	TRBV11-2	TRBJ2-3
CASSSLGGPGSPLHF	TGTGCCAGCAGCTCGCTCGGGGGGCCTGGATCACCCCTCCACTTT	.	.	TRBV7-2	TRBJ1-6
CASSLAGSNQPQHF	TGTGCCAGCAGCCTGGCAGGGAGCAATCAGCCCCAGCATTTT	.	many	TRBV3-1	TRBJ1-5
CASSYVSGGVHNEQFF	TGTGCCAGCAGTTACGTTTCGGGAGGTGTCCACAATGAGCAGTTCTTC	TRBD2	few	TRBV6-2/TRBV6-3	TRBJ2-1
CASSFRDRVGQPQHF	TGTGCCAGCAGCTTCCGGGACAGGGTCGGGCAGCCCCAGCATTTT	TRBD1	.	TRBV5-6	TRBJ1-5
CASSSAGGPDTQYF	TGTGCCAGCAGCTCGGCCGGGGGGCCAGATACGCAGTATTTT	.	.	TRBV7-2	TRBJ2-3
CASSGSHTIFPGANVLTF	TGTGCCAGCAGTGGATCCCACACAATATTTCCTGGGGCCAACGTCCTGACTTTC	.	.	TRBV12-3/TRBV12-4	TRBJ2-6
CSGGTVSTDTQYF	TGCAGTGGTGGGACGGTAAGCACAGATACGCAGTATTTT	.	.	TRBV20-1	TRBJ2-3
CASSQDALAGEQYF	TGTGCCAGCAGCCAAGATGCCCTAGCGGGCGAGCAGTACTTC	TRBD2	many	TRBV3-1	TRBJ2-7
CASSYRGRGDEQYF	TGTGCCAGCAGTTACAGGGGCCGAGGGGACGAGCAGTACTTC	.	.	TRBV6-6	TRBJ2-7
CASSQDLTGTGSGTQAFF	TGCGCCAGCAGCCAAGATCTCACCGGGACAGGGTCCGGGACGCAAGCTTTCTTT	TRBD1	.	TRBV4-3	TRBJ1-1
CATSRDDAGETQYF	TGTGCCACCAGCAGAGATGACGCGGGGGAGACCCAGTACTTC	.	few	TRBV15	TRBJ2-5
CASSRDRFQETQYF	TGTGCCAGCAGTCGGGACAGGTTCCAAGAGACCCAGTACTTC	TRBD1	.	TRBV3-1	TRBJ2-5
CAWRRGQTTTNEKLFF	TGTGCCTGGAGGCGCGGACAGACGACAACTAATGAAAAACTGTTTTTT	.	.	TRBV30	TRBJ1-4